The rows below give T cell receptor beta chains drawn from one sample of a study of CXCR3-negative and CXCR3-positive naive CD8 T cells. TCRdb reprocessed the 5' RACE reads and keeps a single row for each CDR3 protein, giving no DNA. The sample includes about 48,000 distinct CDR3 sequences. The specimen was memory CD8+ T cells from blood. The receptors derive from a human donor in good health. Some clones in this sample may be carry-over from other donors' samples. The CDR3 runs from the conserved cysteine through the conserved F or W. Size is stated for part of the rows, as once, few or many counts, or as a class when the clone is expanded.

abundance,j_gene,v_gene,CDR3aa
-,TRBJ2-4,TRBV4-2,CASSLGDRVFSDIQYF
-,TRBJ2-7,TRBV29-1,CSVGGGYEQYF
-,TRBJ1-2,TRBV20-1,CSASRVLLYTF
-,TRBJ2-7,TRBV25-1,CARWTRKPYEQYF
-,TRBJ2-1,TRBV5-1,CASSLASSSGNEQFF
-,TRBJ1-2,TRBV9,CASSVLTGADGYTF
-,TRBJ2-7,TRBV5-1,CASSAWTSDEQYF
-,TRBJ1-2,TRBV7-9,CASSSTDFYYGYTF
-,TRBJ2-3,TRBV28,CASSLTYWDRVDTQYF
-,TRBJ2-7,TRBV6-2/TRBV6-3,CASSYSSGSYEQYF
-,TRBJ2-5,TRBV7-3,CASSSAGGLGETQYF
-,TRBJ2-7,TRBV20-1,CSARDSGTGGGYEQYF
-,TRBJ2-1,TRBV7-2,CASSLVVAGGHEQFF
-,TRBJ2-3,TRBV12-3/TRBV12-4,CASSTTGQGNTQYF
-,TRBJ2-7,TRBV20-1,CSAGLSAGGPYEQYF
-,TRBJ1-1,TRBV28,CASSPLRGNTEAFF
-,TRBJ2-7,TRBV4-3,CASSQERFEWEQYF
-,TRBJ2-5,TRBV5-6,CASSFWGYGETQYF
-,TRBJ2-1,TRBV6-4,CASSDRGSVGEQFF
-,TRBJ2-3,TRBV11-2,CASSALATADTQYF
-,TRBJ2-1,TRBV28,CASRGGYGNEQFF
-,TRBJ2-7,TRBV30,CAWRSPLWTSEQYF
-,TRBJ2-7,TRBV7-6,CASSAIARAGDEQYF
-,TRBJ2-7,TRBV14,CASSHWDRGSHEQYF
-,TRBJ2-1,TRBV29-1,CSVEDLSGVEQFF
-,TRBJ2-7,TRBV20-1,CSAYPPGHEQYF
-,TRBJ2-1,TRBV29-1,CSVEEEQSYNEQFF
medium-sized,TRBJ2-7,TRBV4-2,CASSQDGTSGGYEQYF
-,TRBJ2-2,TRBV4-3,CASSQGIYVRGELFF
-,TRBJ1-1,TRBV4-3,CASSLDDREVTEAFF
-,TRBJ2-7,TRBV20-1,CSARVAGAYEQYF
-,TRBJ2-3,TRBV29-1,CSVEIRGPKTQYF
-,TRBJ2-1,TRBV5-6,CASSSSGGQFF
-,TRBJ1-1,TRBV29-1,CSVEGLNTEAFF
-,TRBJ1-1,TRBV29-1,CSVEDVRDRGPFF
-,TRBJ2-7,TRBV4-3,CASSAGTGGSYEQYF
medium-sized,TRBJ1-5,TRBV4-3,CASSQIRGPVENQPQHF
-,TRBJ1-4,TRBV15,CATRTSTNEKLFF
-,TRBJ2-7,TRBV28,CASSLTGPYEQYF
-,TRBJ2-7,TRBV28,CASSFRDRVGEQYF
medium-sized,TRBJ1-1,TRBV6-5,CASSYWRPKDTEAFF
-,TRBJ2-7,TRBV19,CASSWTVGASYEQYF
-,TRBJ2-7,TRBV7-3,CASSLPPDYEQYF
-,TRBJ2-1,TRBV11-3,CASSFGRGYNEQFF
-,TRBJ2-7,TRBV7-2,CASSPGYSYEQYF
-,TRBJ2-6,TRBV6-1,CASSGLGQGLSGANVLTF
-,TRBJ2-2,TRBV6-5,CASSYGQFTGELFF
-,TRBJ2-7,TRBV12-3/TRBV12-4,CASSLDSTREQYF
-,TRBJ2-1,TRBV20-1,CSARDEREGLNEQFF
-,TRBJ2-7,TRBV18,CASSPIIRPGPEQYF
-,TRBJ2-7,TRBV11-2,CASSLGLAGGYEQYF
-,TRBJ2-7,TRBV29-1,CSVVVSGGFSYEQYF
-,TRBJ2-7,TRBV27,CASWSGRYEQYF
-,TRBJ1-2,TRBV12-3/TRBV12-4,CASSPTVANYGYTF